This TCR beta chain was obtained from a study of cytomegalovirus exposure and HLA in healthy donors. Regarding donors, all were healthy bone marrow donors. Whole-study results and caveats: A later analysis found most CMV-associated TCR beta chains apparently HLA-restricted.

The trim removed 7 bases at V and 2 bases at J, leaving 8 bases unmatched. The germline gives CDR1 LNHNV, CDR2 YYDKDF (reference sequence). CDR3 length equals 15 residues. It was with 60 Vbeta and 13 Jbeta primers that the PCR ran. Produced via immunoSEQ multiplex PCR; TCRdb's table is partial and in-frame only. The top ten hold under 2% of the sample, which has 95,000 to 100,000 clones, approximately 75% seen once. Worth noting for this clone: Its target is not known.

The source is a woman aged 40 to 50 in good health and CMV-seronegative. The V and J genes are TRBV15 and TRBJ2-1; 7 bases agree with TRBD2. Specimen: PBMCs. CDR3 region: CATTTGGDPYNEQFF. DNA for the CDR3: TGTGCCACCACAACGGGGGGTGACCCCTACAATGAGCAGTTCTTC.